This TCR beta chain is drawn from a study of blood T cell repertoires in COVID-19. This clone has just a few counts. The data were produced by immunoSEQ multiplex PCR, yet TCRdb's version contains in-frame clones alone and is incomplete. The table includes 170,000 or so clones, 75% to 90% detected once. The CDR3 loop spans 19 amino acids. After removal of 4 bases from V and 4 bases from J, the junction contained 20 bases not matched to a gene. Germline V gene data show CDR1 as LNHDA and CDR2 as SQIVND (reference sequence). Input material: PBMCs or T cells enriched from blood (not recorded which). The source of this sequence is a man aged 35 to 55 who had recovered from COVID-19. The V call is TRBV19, the J call TRBJ1-2; 8 bases agree with TRBD1. The CDR3 sequence is CASSTRPGQAKWRVYGYTF. The CDR3 nucleotides are TGTGCCAGTAGTACCCGACCGGGACAGGCTAAATGGAGGGTCTATGGCTACACCTTC.